The 18 T cell receptor beta chains presented below share a single source sample, sequenced in a study of tumor-infiltrating lymphocytes in localized non-small cell lung cancer. The protocol was immunoSEQ multiplex PCR, while the TCRdb copy is restricted to in-frame clones and leaves out a portion. The sample shows 10,000 to 15,000 clones, just over 85% of them seen only once. Material for sequencing was lung tumor tissue. The receptors here all came from a human donor with non-small cell lung cancer.

The chain carries TRBV7-9 and TRBJ2-4; 8 bases are shared with TRBD1. In germline, CDR1 is SEHNR, CDR2 FQNEAQ (reference sequence). V gave up 4 bases and J gave up 14 bases; unmatched junction bases: 4. The length of the CDR3 is 11 residues. The CDR3 spells CASSSGGVEYF. CDR3 in DNA: TGTGCCAGCAGCTCAGGGGGCGTCGAGTACTTC.

The sample holds one count of this clone. The CDR3 coding sequence is TGTGCCAGCAGTGAAATTATTAGGGGGGAGACCCAGTACTTC. Protein: CASSEIIRGETQYF. V gene TRBV6-1 combines with J gene TRBJ2-5; D is possibly TRBD1 (6 bases). The germline V and J ends were trimmed by 2 bases and 5 bases, with 12 bases remaining between them. The V gene's germline CDR1 is MNHNS and CDR2 SASEGT. The CDR3 length is 14 residues.

The chain employs TRBV5-3 and TRBJ2-7; 12 bases agree with TRBD2. TRBV5-3 is classed as an ORF, of uncertain function. The CDR3 consists of 17 residues. V lost 3 bases and J lost 1; bases outside the gene matches: 8. The chain's CDR3 is CARSSLAGGPGSYEQYF. CDR3 bases: TGTGCCAGAAGCTCCCTAGCGGGAGGGCCGGGATCCTACGAGCAGTACTTC.

The chain employs TRBV11-2 and TRBJ2-7; D gene ambiguous. Trimming took 0 bases from V and 4 from J, leaving 1 base between them. This CDR3 has 11 residues. CDR1 is SGHAT, CDR2 FQNNGV, per germline. CDR3 protein: CASSLDYEQYF. In DNA form, the CDR3 reads TGTGCCAGCAGCTTAGATTACGAGCAGTACTTC. The full variable domain, with the rest looked up from reference TRBV11-2 and TRBJ2-7, is EAGVAQSPRYKIIEKRQSVAFWCNPISGHATLYWYQQILGQGPKLLIQFQNNGVVDDSQLPKDRFSAERLKGVDSTLKIQPAKLEDSAVYLCASSLDYEQYFGPGTRLTVT.

This chain joins TRBV2 and TRBJ2-7; 11 bases agree with TRBD1. Germline assignment: CDR1 SNHLY and CDR2 FYNNEI. The CDR3 covers 15 residues. J was trimmed by 4 bases and V by 10 bases; bases with no gene match: 12. Here the CDR3 reads CAIKRGGTGGYEQYF. As DNA, the CDR3 is TGTGCCATAAAAAGAGGGGGGACAGGGGGTTACGAGCAGTACTTC.

The chain has TRBV7-3 and TRBJ2-1; 8 positions match TRBD1. Trimming at V came to 5 bases and at J to 6 bases, leaving 9 bases not matched to a gene. The CDR3 is 15 residues long. CDR1 is SGHTA and CDR2 is FQGTGA in the germline V gene. The CDR3 DNA follows: TGTGCCAGCAGCCTGAGACAGGGGCTCAGCAATGAGCAGTTCTTC. This gives the protein CASSLRQGLSNEQFF.

V gene TRBV4-2 combines with J gene TRBJ1-2, with D possibly matching TRBD1 (5 bases). The CDR3 has 17 amino acids. V was pared by 0 bases and J by 3 bases, with 17 bases between. The V gene's germline CDR1 is LGHNA and CDR2 YNFKEQ. CDR3 in amino acids: CASSQDGATDPYYGYTF. The CDR3 region has the DNA TGTGCCAGCAGCCAAGATGGGGCGACGGATCCCTACTATGGCTACACCTTC.

The genes are TRBV6-6 and TRBJ2-4; TRBD2 aligns across 10 bases. The CDR3 loop spans 14 amino acids. The trim removed 5 bases at V and 6 bases at J, leaving 4 bases unmatched. Germline loops: CDR1 MNHNY, CDR2 SVGAGI (reference sequence). The CDR3 loop is CASSAGLASNIQYF. In DNA, the CDR3 is TGTGCCAGCAGTGCGGGACTAGCGTCAAACATTCAGTACTTC.

This sequence joins TRBV28 and TRBJ2-7; unclear D gene. The CDR3 has 12 residues. V shed 5 bases and J shed 0 bases, with 5 bases lying between them. The germline V gene has CDR1 MDHEN and CDR2 SYDVKM. The DNA for the CDR3 is TGTGCCAGCAGTCCCGCCTCCTACGAGCAGTACTTC. Protein product: CASSPASYEQYF.

CDR3: CASSQDWGVGQPQHF. Written as DNA, the CDR3 is TGCGCCAGCAGCCAAGATTGGGGGGTAGGTCAGCCCCAGCATTTT. V and J are TRBV4-1 and TRBJ1-5; weak D call: TRBD1 (5 bases). Germline lookup yields CDR1 MGHRA and CDR2 YSYEKL. V dropped 0 bases and J dropped 6 bases, with 12 bases sitting between them. This CDR3 region has 15 residues.

This chain uses TRBV19 with TRBJ1-5; TRBD1 might be the D (6 bases). Between the trimmed V and J ends, which lost 6 bases and 2 bases, there was a span of 17 bases. The CDR3 consists of 16 residues. Germline V lookup: CDR1 LNHDA, CDR2 SQIVND (reference sequence). CDR3 sequence (DNA): TGTGCCAGTAGCTACAGGGCATTAGGGGGCAATCAGCCCCAGCATTTT. Translated: CASSYRALGGNQPQHF.

The chain employs TRBV7-9 and TRBJ2-3, with 10 bases identical to TRBD1. V was pared by 4 bases and J by 4 bases, with 11 bases of the junction left unmatched. Per the germline V gene, CDR1 is SEHNR and CDR2 is FQNEAQ (reference sequence). The CDR3 spans 17 residues. Written as DNA, the CDR3 is TGTGCCAGCAGCTCAGAGACAGGGGGCGTCACCGCAGATACGCAGTATTTT. Translation: CASSSETGGVTADTQYF.

The chain is built from TRBV29-1 and TRBJ1-1, with 8 nucleotides matching TRBD1. Germline CDR1 and CDR2: SQVTM and ANQGSEA. The CDR3 length is 14 residues. The ends lost 4 bases at V and 4 bases at J; junction bases unmatched: 8. This CDR3 reads CSVVDRVVGTEAFF. CDR3 nucleotide sequence: TGCAGCGTTGTGGACAGGGTTGTAGGCACTGAAGCTTTCTTT.

V gene TRBV5-1 combines with J gene TRBJ2-2, with D perhaps matching TRBD1 or TRBD2 (5 bases each). The CDR3 extends over 15 amino acids. Per the germline V gene, CDR1 is SGHRS and CDR2 is YFSETQ. V dropped 4 bases and J dropped 2 bases, with 12 bases sitting between them. As DNA, the CDR3 is TGCGCCAGCAGCGACGGGGACCGTAACACCGGGGAGCTGTTTTTT. It yields the protein CASSDGDRNTGELFF.

The chain is built from TRBV29-1 and TRBJ1-2, with D possibly matching TRBD1 (5 bases). Trimming cost V 4 bases and J 8 bases, with 11 bases left between them. Looked up from germline, CDR1 is SQVTM and CDR2 is ANQGSEA. CDR3 size: 11 residues. This CDR3 reads CSVVWQGGYTF. The CDR3 nucleotides read TGCAGCGTTGTTTGGCAGGGAGGCTACACCTTC.

This clone has only one observation. The chain is built from TRBV27 and TRBJ2-5, with D tentatively TRBD1 (5 bases). Trimming stripped 5 bases from V and 4 bases from J, with 11 bases between. Germline assignment: CDR1 MNHEY and CDR2 SMNVEV (reference sequence). This CDR3 is 13 amino acids long. This CDR3 reads CASSPRRGETQYF. The CDR3 nucleotides are TGTGCCAGCAGTCCTCGTAGGGGAGAGACCCAGTACTTC.

This sequence joins TRBV18 and TRBJ2-3; D remains unclear. CDR1 and CDR2 from the germline V gene are KGHSH and LQKENI. V was trimmed by 2 bases and J by 5 bases, leaving 5 bases between them. The CDR3 has 12 amino acids. CDR3 sequence (DNA): TGTGCCAGCTCACCATCGGGAGATACGCAGTATTTT. It codes for CASSPSGDTQYF.

The chain uses TRBV5-4 and TRBJ2-7; 9 bases map to TRBD1. CDR3 length equals 15 residues. Trimming took 0 bases from V and 3 from J; bases not matched to a gene: 4. CDR1 is SGHNT and CDR2 is YYREEE in the germline V gene (reference sequence). For the CDR3, the DNA is TGTGCCAGCAGCTTGGGGGACAGGGTAAACTACGAGCAGTACTTC. Amino acids: CASSLGDRVNYEQYF.